These T cell receptor beta chains were read from a single sample in a study of T cells in Graves' hyperthyroidism and ophthalmopathy. TCRdb recomputed calls from the multiplex PCR reads with MiXCR, one row per CDR3 protein. Of around 350,000 distinct CDR3 sequences in the sample, 14% were seen once. The sequencing input was blood. The receptors come from a woman in her 30s with Graves' ophthalmopathy. Both conserved end residues are part of each CDR3.

TRBJ2-1	TRBV12-5	CASCRGRDNEQFF
TRBJ1-2	TRBV7-2	CASSLDRELIYGYTF
TRBJ2-5	TRBV10-3	CAISGSMRAGGSQETQYF
TRBJ1-1	TRBV29-1	CSGSGTGTNTEAFF
TRBJ2-2	TRBV11-2	CASSLLTGTNTGELFF
TRBJ1-4	TRBV28	CASSLTPGQGHEKLFF
TRBJ2-1	TRBV20-1	CSAPKGLNSYNEQFF
TRBJ1-3	TRBV6-1	CASSEASRTQGNTIYF
TRBJ1-2	TRBV4-2	CASSQSGTGLTNYGYTF
TRBJ2-1	TRBV5-4	CASSWRGRDEQFF
TRBJ1-2	TRBV19	CATLKPGHPWRGYTF
TRBJ1-1	TRBV5-1	CASSLYRQENTEAFF
TRBJ2-7	TRBV12-3/TRBV12-4	CASSPLRRSYEQYF
TRBJ2-3	TRBV2	CASSETRGTDTQYF
TRBJ2-1	TRBV6-1	CASSKTSGGNNEQFF
TRBJ2-3	TRBV29-1	CSLRLGQADTQYF
TRBJ2-2	TRBV28	CASRDLGGPATGELFF
TRBJ1-1	TRBV28	CASTPGGGVHTEAFF
TRBJ2-3	TRBV28	CASSLDRDYLTDTQYF
TRBJ1-2	TRBV11-3	CASSLGDLDYYGYTF
TRBJ1-4	TRBV19	CASSMPGGAEEKLFF
TRBJ1-2	TRBV20-1	CSASGPHGYTF
TRBJ1-1	TRBV5-1	CASSFKGNTEAFF
TRBJ1-3	TRBV20-1	CSGIKGGTGGNTIYF
TRBJ2-3	TRBV29-1	CSARPLAASTDTQYF
TRBJ2-4	TRBV15	CATSRDTGTGANIQYF
TRBJ2-2	TRBV30	CAWRPPSRTGELFF
TRBJ1-2	TRBV15	CATSRGEQGFGYTF
TRBJ1-6	TRBV6-1	CASSEGPGGDSPLHF
TRBJ2-2	TRBV6-2/TRBV6-3	CASSLASGGAGKNTGELFF
TRBJ2-1	TRBV7-2	CASSKQGYNEQFF
TRBJ2-7	TRBV24-1	CATSDSRTGVYEQYF
TRBJ2-1	TRBV30	CAWSVLAGEIYNEQFF